A selection of T cell receptor beta chains follows, all from one sample in a study of early T cells in non-severe SARS-CoV-2 infection. TCRdb re-analysed the 5' RACE reads in MiXCR, keeping a single row per CDR3 protein. The table includes 55,000 to 70,000 distinct CDR3 sequences, around 4.7% detected once. The specimen was whole blood. The receptor source for this set is an adult who was a healthcare worker with PCR-confirmed SARS-CoV-2 infection or an uninfected control (not recorded which). The CDR3 runs from the conserved cysteine through the conserved F or W.

cdr3_length	v_call	j_call	cdr3_aa
19	TRBV4-3	TRBJ2-3	CASSQGSGRAPHLADTQYF
16	TRBV5-5	TRBJ1-5	CASSLSGMGSNQPQHF
15	TRBV20-1	TRBJ2-5	CSAVGTAVVRETQYF
11	TRBV20-1	TRBJ2-3	CSGMNTDTQYF
13	TRBV7-8	TRBJ1-6	CASSSGPYSPLHF
15	TRBV10-3	TRBJ2-2	CAIPRETPNTGELFF
11	TRBV5-1	TRBJ2-1	CASSSYNEQFF
13	TRBV20-1	TRBJ1-1	CSARATGDTEAFF
15	TRBV3-1	TRBJ2-3	CASSQGPRGTDTQYF
15	TRBV3-1	TRBJ2-1	CASRQQDLNYNEQFF
13	TRBV2	TRBJ1-4	CASSTRTGEKLFF
12	TRBV7-9	TRBJ1-5	CASSFGNQPQHF
14	TRBV5-1	TRBJ2-1	CASSLRGSYNEQFF
14	TRBV27	TRBJ2-7	CASSQLLDTYEQYF
15	TRBV23-1	TRBJ1-1	CASRSAIGRSTEAFF
13	TRBV2	TRBJ2-2	CVSTRGQLWELFF
16	TRBV5-6	TRBJ2-1	CASSSPGGGALNEQFF
16	TRBV6-2/TRBV6-3	TRBJ2-1	CASSYNRDRGLMEKFF
15	TRBV15	TRBJ1-2	CATSREEAANYGYTF
13	TRBV6-2/TRBV6-3	TRBJ2-7	CASFSGSLHEQYF